This T cell receptor beta chain was sequenced for a study of CD8 T cells in acute hepatitis C reinfection. Study observations and caveats: Under 15 public clonotypes were found regardless of outcome. TRBV04 and TRBV06 were preferentially used in all groups, not explained by naive pool overrepresentation. Acute resolver, follow-up resolver and acute chronic samples had similar high diversity.

Sequencing was performed with immunoSEQ multiplex PCR; in TCRdb, only in-frame clones are kept and a portion is missing. The sample records tens of thousands of clones, about 87% being singletons. As concerns this clone: Its specificity is unknown.

V lost 4 bases to trimming and J lost 4 bases, with 13 bases between them. Germline values: CDR1 MNHEY, CDR2 SMNVEV (reference sequence). The CDR3 runs to 14 residues. Indicated time point: naive CD8 control sorted from an acute-time-point sample. Montreal Hepatitis C Cohort donors who inject drugs were seen every 3 months. V and J are TRBV27 and TRBJ1-1, with D maybe TRBD1 (5 bases). This TCR came from a man under 40 with chronic hepatitis C. The sequencing input was naive CD8+ T cells from PBMCs. CDR3 in DNA: TGTGCCAGCAGTTCGCAGGGTTGGAGCACTGAAGCTTTCTTT. This codes for CASSSQGWSTEAFF.